This T cell receptor beta chain was profiled in a study of OX40 agonist ivuxolimab in advanced cancers. Here immunoSEQ multiplex PCR was the method, and the copy in TCRdb shows in-frame clones only, minus some. The sample contains tens of thousands of clones, roughly nine tenths of which appear only once. Germline V gene sequence: CDR1 ENHRY, CDR2 SYGVKD. V was pared by 3 bases and J by 8 bases, with 13 bases between. The CDR3 is made up of 13 amino acids. This sequence was found in an adult with an advanced solid tumor such as melanoma, head and neck, liver or kidney cancer. The sequencing used CD4+ or CD8+ T cells sorted from blood, collected in a trial of the OX40 agonist ivuxolimab. This sequence joins TRBV10-3 and TRBJ1-2, with D unresolved. DNA for the CDR3: TGTGCCATCAGTGACCGGGCCAGCCAGGGCTACACCTTC. This translates into CAISDRASQGYTF.